This T cell receptor beta chain was sequenced during a study of shared clonotypes between healthy human individuals. The method was immunoSEQ multiplex PCR; TCRdb's version includes in-frame clones alone and lacks a portion of them. The sample includes 2 million to 2.5 million clones, approximately 95% of them seen just once. Between the trimmed V and J ends, which lost 4 bases and 6 bases, there was a span of 18 bases. Germline values: CDR1 SGHVS, CDR2 FNYEAQ. The CDR3 has 15 amino acids. The chain carries TRBV7-6 and TRBJ1-1, with D tentatively TRBD1 (6 bases). This clonotype was obtained from a man aged 18-30 years in good health. Some clones in this sample may be carry-over from other donors' samples. The sample taken for sequencing was naive CD4+ T cells from PBMCs. Subset defined: CD45RA+ positively selected. Here the CDR3 DNA reads TGTGCCAGCAGCTCAAGGACGTCCGGGGGCCCTGAAGCTTTCTTT. This codes for CASSSRTSGGPEAFF.